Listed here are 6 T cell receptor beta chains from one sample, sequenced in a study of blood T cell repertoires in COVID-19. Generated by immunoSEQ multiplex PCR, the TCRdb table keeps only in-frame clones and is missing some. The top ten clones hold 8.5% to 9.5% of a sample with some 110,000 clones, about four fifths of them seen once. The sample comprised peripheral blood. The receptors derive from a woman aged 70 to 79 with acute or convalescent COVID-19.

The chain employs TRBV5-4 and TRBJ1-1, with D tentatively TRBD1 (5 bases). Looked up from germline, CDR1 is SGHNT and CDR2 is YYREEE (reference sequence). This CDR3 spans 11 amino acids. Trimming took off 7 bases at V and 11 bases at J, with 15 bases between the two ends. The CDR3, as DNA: TGTGCCAGCGGGGGGGGTCCGGGCGCTTTCTTT. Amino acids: CASGGGPGAFF.

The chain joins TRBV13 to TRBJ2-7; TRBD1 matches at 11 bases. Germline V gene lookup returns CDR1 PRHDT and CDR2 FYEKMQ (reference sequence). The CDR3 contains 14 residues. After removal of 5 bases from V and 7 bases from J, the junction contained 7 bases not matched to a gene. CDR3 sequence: CASSPGQGVGEQYF. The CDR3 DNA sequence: TGTGCCAGCAGCCCGGGACAGGGGGTGGGAGAGCAGTACTTC.

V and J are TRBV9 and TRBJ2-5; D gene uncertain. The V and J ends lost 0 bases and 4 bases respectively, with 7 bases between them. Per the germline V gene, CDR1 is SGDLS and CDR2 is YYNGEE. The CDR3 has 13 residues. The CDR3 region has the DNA TGTGCCAGCAGCGTAGTTCCGGGAGAGACCCAGTACTTC. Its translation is CASSVVPGETQYF. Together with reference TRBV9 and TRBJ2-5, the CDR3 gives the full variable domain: DSGVTQTPKHLITATGQRVTLRCSPRSGDLSVYWYQQSLDQGLQFLIQYYNGEERAKGNILERFSAQQFPDLHSELNLSSLELGDSALYFCASSVVPGETQYFGPGTRLLVL.

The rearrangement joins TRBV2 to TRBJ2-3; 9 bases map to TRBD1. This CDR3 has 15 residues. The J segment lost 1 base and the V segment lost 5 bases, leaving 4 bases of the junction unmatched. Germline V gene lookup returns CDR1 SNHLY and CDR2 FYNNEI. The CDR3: CASSPGTGRTDTQYF. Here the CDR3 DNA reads TGTGCCAGCAGTCCCGGGACAGGGCGCACAGATACGCAGTATTTT.

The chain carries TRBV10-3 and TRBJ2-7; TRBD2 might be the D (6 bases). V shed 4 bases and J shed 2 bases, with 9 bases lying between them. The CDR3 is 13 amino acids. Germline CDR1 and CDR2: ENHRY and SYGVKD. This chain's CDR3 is CAISGGTPYEQYF. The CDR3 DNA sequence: TGTGCCATCAGTGGCGGGACCCCCTACGAGCAGTACTTC.

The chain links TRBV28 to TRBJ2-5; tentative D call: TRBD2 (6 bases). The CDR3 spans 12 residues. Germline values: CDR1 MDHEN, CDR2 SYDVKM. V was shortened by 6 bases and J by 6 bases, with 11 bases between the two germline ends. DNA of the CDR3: TGTGCCAGCAGGACTAGGGTGAAGACCCAGTACTTC. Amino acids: CASRTRVKTQYF.